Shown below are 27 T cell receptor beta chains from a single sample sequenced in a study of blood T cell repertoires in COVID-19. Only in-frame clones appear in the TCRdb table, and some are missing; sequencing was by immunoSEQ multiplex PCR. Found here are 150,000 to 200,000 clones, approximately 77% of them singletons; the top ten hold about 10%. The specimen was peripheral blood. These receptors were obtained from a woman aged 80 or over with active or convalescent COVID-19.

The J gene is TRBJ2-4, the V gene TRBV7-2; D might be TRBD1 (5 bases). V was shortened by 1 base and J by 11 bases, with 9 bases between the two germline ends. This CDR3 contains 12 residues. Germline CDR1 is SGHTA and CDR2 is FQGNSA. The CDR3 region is CASSLDRRFQYF. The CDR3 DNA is TGTGCCAGCAGCTTAGACAGGCGGTTTCAGTACTTC.

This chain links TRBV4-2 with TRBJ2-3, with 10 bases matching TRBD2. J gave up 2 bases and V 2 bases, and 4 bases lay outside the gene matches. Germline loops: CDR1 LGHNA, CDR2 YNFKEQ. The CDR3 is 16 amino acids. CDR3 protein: CASSQPGTSVTDTQYF. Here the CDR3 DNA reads TGTGCCAGCAGCCAACCCGGGACTAGCGTCACAGATACGCAGTATTTT.

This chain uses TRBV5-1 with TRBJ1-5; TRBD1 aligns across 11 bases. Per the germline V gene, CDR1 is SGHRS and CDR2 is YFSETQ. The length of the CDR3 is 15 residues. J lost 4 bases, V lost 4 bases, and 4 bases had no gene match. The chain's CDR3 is CASSTGQGANQPQHF. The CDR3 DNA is TGCGCCAGCAGCACCGGACAGGGGGCTAATCAGCCCCAGCATTTT.

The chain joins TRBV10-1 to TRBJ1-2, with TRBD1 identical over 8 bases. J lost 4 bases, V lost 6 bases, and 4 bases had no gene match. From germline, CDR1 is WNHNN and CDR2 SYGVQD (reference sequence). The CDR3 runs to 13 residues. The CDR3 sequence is CASSPDRGYGYTF. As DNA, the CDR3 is TGCGCCAGCAGCCCTGACAGGGGCTATGGCTACACCTTC.

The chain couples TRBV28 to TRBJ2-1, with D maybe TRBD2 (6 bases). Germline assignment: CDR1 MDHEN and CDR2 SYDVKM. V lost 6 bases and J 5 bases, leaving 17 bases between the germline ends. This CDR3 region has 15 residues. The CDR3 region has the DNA TGTGCCAGCAGACCTCATAGCGGTTGGGACAATGAGCAGTTCTTC. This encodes CASRPHSGWDNEQFF.

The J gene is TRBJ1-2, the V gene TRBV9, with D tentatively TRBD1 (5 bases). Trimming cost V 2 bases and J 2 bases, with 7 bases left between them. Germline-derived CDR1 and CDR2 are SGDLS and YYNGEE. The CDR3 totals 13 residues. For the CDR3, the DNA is TGTGCCAGCAGCGTTTCAGGGAACTATGGCTACACCTTC. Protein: CASSVSGNYGYTF.

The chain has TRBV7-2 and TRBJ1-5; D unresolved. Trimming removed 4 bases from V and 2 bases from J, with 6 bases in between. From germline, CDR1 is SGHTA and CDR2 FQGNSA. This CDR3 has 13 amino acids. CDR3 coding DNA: TGTGCCAGCAGCTCCCAGGGCAATCAGCCCCAGCATTTT. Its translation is CASSSQGNQPQHF.

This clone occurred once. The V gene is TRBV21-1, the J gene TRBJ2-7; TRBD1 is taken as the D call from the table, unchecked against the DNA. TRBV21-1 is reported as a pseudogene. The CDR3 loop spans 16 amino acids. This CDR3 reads CASSRTCRQGAYEQYF. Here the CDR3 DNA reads TGTGCCAGCAGCAGAACGTGCCGACAGGGGGCCTACGAGCAGTACTTC.

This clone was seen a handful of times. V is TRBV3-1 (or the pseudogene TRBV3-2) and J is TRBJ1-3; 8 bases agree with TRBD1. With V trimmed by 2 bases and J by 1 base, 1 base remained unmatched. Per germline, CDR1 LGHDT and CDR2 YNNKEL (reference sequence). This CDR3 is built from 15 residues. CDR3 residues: CASSQQGASGNTIYF. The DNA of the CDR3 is TGTGCCAGCAGCCAACAGGGGGCATCTGGAAACACCATATATTTT.

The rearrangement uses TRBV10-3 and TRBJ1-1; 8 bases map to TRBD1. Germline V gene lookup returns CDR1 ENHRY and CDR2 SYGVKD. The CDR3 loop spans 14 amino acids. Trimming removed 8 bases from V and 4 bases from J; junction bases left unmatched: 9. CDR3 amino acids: CAILPGGAGTEAFF. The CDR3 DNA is TGTGCCATCTTGCCAGGGGGCGCGGGCACTGAAGCTTTCTTT.

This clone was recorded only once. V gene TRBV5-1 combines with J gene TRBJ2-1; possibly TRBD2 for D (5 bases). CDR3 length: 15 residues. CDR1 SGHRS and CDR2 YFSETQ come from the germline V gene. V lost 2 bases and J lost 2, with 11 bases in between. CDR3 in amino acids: CASSFGLLTYNEQFF. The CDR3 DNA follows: TGCGCCAGCAGCTTCGGACTCCTGACCTACAATGAGCAGTTCTTC.

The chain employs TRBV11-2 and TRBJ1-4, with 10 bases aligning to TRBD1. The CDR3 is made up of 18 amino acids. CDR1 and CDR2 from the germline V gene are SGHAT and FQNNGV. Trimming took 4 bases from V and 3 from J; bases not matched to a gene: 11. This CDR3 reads CASSWGVGTGAPNEKLFF. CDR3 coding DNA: TGTGCCAGCAGCTGGGGGGTAGGGACAGGGGCCCCTAATGAAAAACTGTTTTTT.

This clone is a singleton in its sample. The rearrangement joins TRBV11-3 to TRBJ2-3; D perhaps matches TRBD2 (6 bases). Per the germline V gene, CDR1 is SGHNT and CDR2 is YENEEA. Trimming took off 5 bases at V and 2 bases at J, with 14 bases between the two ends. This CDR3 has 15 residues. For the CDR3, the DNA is TGTGCCAGCAGCGACAATAGCGGTTACACAGATACGCAGTATTTT. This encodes CASSDNSGYTDTQYF.

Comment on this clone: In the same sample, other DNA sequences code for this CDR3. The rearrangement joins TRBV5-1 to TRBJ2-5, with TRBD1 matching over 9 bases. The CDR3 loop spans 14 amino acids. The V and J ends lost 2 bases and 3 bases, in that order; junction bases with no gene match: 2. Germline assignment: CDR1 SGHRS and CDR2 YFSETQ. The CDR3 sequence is CASSLRTGEETQYF. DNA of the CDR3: TGCGCCAGCAGCTTAAGGACAGGGGAAGAGACCCAGTACTTC.

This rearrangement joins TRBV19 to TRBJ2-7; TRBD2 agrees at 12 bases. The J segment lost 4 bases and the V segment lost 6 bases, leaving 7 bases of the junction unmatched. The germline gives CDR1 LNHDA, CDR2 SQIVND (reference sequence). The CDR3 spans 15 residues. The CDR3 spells CASRGGLAGSYEQYF. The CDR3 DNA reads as TGTGCCAGTAGAGGAGGACTAGCGGGATCATACGAGCAGTACTTC.

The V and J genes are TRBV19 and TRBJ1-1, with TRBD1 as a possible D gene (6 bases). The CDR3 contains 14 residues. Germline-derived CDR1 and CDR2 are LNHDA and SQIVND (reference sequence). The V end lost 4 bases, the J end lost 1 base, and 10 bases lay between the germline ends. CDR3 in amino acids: CASSRQEPNTEAFF. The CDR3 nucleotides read TGTGCCAGTAGTAGACAGGAACCGAACACTGAAGCTTTCTTT.

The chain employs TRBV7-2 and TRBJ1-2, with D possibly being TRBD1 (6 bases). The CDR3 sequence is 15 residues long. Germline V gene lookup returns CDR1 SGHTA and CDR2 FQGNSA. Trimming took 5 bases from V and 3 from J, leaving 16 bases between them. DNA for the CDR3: TGTGCCAGCAGCCCACATATAGGGGGGGACTATGGCTACACCTTC. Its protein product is CASSPHIGGDYGYTF.

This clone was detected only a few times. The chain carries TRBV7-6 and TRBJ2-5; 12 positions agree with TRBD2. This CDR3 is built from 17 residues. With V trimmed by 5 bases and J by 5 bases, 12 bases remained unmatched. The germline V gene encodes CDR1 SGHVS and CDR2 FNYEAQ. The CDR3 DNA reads TGTGCCAGCAGCCCAGGGCGACTAGCGGGAGCTTATGAGACCCAGTACTTC. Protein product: CASSPGRLAGAYETQYF.

The CDR3: CASSPPGKGNYGYTF. The CDR3 bases are TGTGCCAGCAGCCCCCCGGGGAAGGGTAACTATGGCTACACCTTC. The V call is TRBV7-2, the J call TRBJ1-2; no reliable D call. Germline CDR1 reads SGHTA; CDR2 reads FQGNSA. V lost 5 bases and J lost 1, with 14 bases in between. The CDR3 length is 15 residues.

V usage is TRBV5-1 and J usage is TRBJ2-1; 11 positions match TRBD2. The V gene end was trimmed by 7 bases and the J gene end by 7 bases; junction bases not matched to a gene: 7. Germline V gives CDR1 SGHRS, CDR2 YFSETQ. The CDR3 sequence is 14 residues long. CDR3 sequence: CASRPTSGKNEQFF. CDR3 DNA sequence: TGCGCCAGCCGCCCGACTAGCGGGAAGAATGAGCAGTTCTTC.

The CDR3 DNA sequence: TGCGCCAGCAGCTTATCCGGGACATTCGACTACGAGCAGTACTTC. This translates into CASSLSGTFDYEQYF. The chain carries TRBV5-1 and TRBJ2-7, with D perhaps TRBD1 (6 bases). CDR3 length equals 15 residues. Germline V gene lookup returns CDR1 SGHRS and CDR2 YFSETQ. V lost 2 bases and J 3 bases, leaving 15 bases between the germline ends. Filled out from reference TRBV5-1 and TRBJ2-7, the complete variable domain reads KAGVTQTPRYLIKTRGQQVTLSCSPISGHRSVSWYQQTPGQGLQFLFEYFSETQRNKGNFPGRFSGRQFSNSRSEMNVSTLELGDSALYLCASSLSGTFDYEQYFGPGTRLTVT.

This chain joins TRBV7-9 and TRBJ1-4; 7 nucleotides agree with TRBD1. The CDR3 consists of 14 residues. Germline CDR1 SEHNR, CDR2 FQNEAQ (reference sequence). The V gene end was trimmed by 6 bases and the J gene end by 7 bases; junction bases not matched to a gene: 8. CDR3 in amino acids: CASSFDRDSEKLFF. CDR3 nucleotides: TGTGCCAGCAGTTTCGACAGGGACAGTGAAAAACTGTTTTTT.

CDR3 sequence (DNA): TGTGCCAGCAGCTTAGCCCCACCGGGACAGGGGGCGAATCAGCCCCAGCATTTT. Protein sequence: CASSLAPPGQGANQPQHF. The rearrangement joins TRBV7-6 to TRBJ1-5; the match to TRBD1 covers 12 bases. V shed 0 bases, J shed 4 bases, and the junction held 7 bases outside the gene matches. The length of the CDR3 is 18 residues. Germline CDR1 SGHVS, CDR2 FNYEAQ.

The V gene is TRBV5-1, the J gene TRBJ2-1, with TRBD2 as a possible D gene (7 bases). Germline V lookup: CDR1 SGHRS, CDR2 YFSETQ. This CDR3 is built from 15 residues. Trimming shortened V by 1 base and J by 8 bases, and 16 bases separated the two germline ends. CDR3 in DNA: TGCGCCAGCAGCTTGTCGGGGGGCGGGATCGATGAGCAGTTCTTC. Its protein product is CASSLSGGGIDEQFF.

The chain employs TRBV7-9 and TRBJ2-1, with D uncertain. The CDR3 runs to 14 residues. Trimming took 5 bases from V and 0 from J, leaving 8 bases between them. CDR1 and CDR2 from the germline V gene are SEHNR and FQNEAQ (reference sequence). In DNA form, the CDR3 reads TGTGCCAGCAGCCACCCAGACTCCTACAATGAGCAGTTCTTC. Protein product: CASSHPDSYNEQFF.

CDR3 region: CASSLGDRGAGELFF. As DNA, the CDR3 is TGTGCCAGCAGCTTGGGTGACAGAGGAGCCGGGGAGCTGTTTTTT. The V gene is TRBV7-3, the J gene TRBJ2-2, with a weak D call TRBD1 (5 bases). The V and J ends lost 3 bases and 6 bases respectively, with 14 bases between them. The CDR3 extends over 15 amino acids. CDR1 and CDR2 from the germline V gene are SGHTA and FQGTGA.

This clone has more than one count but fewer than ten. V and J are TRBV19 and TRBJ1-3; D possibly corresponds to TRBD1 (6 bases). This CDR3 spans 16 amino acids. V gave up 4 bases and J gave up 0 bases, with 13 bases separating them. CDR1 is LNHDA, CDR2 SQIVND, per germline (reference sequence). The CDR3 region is CASSTIRGSSGNTIYF. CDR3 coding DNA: TGTGCCAGTAGTACCATCAGGGGCAGCTCTGGAAACACCATATATTTT.